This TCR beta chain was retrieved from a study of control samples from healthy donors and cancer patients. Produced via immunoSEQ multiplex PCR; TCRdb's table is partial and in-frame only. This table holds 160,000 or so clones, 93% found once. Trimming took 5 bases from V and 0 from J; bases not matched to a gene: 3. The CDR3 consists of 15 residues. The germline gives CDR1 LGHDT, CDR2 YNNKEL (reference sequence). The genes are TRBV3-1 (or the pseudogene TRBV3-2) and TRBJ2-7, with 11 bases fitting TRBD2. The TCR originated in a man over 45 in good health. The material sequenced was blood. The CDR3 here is CASSSTSGSSYEQYF. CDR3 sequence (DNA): TGTGCCAGCAGCTCCACTAGCGGGAGCTCCTACGAGCAGTACTTC.